This T cell receptor (beta chain) was found in a study of CD8 T cells in ankylosing spondylitis (dated by TCRdb to 2016 to 2017). As for the study more broadly: The study profiled T cell receptor beta repertoires in healthy donors and ankylosing spondylitis patients to find disease-linked TCR variants. The whole study cohort included 95 to 130 healthy donors and 20 to 25 ankylosing spondylitis patients. Peripheral blood was sampled, and synovial fluid was also collected from ankylosing spondylitis patients. Broad study findings and their caveats: In peripheral blood, the disease-linked clones were found at relatively low frequencies and had a CD8+ phenotype. Significant enrichment of the disease-linked clones was reported in matched synovial fluid samples from ankylosing spondylitis patients. Some TCR beta motif variants had previously been reported in synovial fluid and blood of reactive arthritis patients, which suggested common disease-initiation mechanisms. Blood from ankylosing spondylitis patients appeared to be characterized by a TCR beta motif composed of about eight highly homologous amino acid variants.

Concerning this clonotype itself: The clone's antigen remains unknown. One base away there is no much larger clone; base qualities are not given.

Taken from cysteine to phenylalanine, the CDR3 has 15 residues. Of the read, only the CDR3 DNA is kept; its 45 bases are in frame from base 1. V is shortened by 2 bases, J by 0 bases, and the region joining them spans 11 bases. Per the germline V gene, SGHRS is the CDR1 and YFSETQ is the CDR2. TCRdb records Illumina HiSeq 2500 as the sequencer. TCR beta libraries were prepared by quantitative 5'-RACE with molecular barcodes. For the original study's pipeline: A new computational method, built on a probabilistic model of VDJ rearrangement, was used to identify disease-linked TCR variants. TCRdb itself trimmed the public reads at Q25 with fastp, ran MiXCR and retained productive beta chains. Every distinct CDR3 protein forms one entry, paired with its most common genes and DNA. These V and J calls rely on TCRdb rather than the paper's analysis. Counted in this sample were about 450,000 distinct CDR3 sequences; roughly 26% of them appeared once. The leading ten clones occupy about 1% of the sample.

This clonotype was obtained from a male donor with ankylosing spondylitis. This chain joins TRBV5-1 to TRBJ1-2; too little of a D gene remains to name it. The sequenced sample was blood, either unsorted or a sorted T cell fraction (not recorded which). The CDR3 is CASSFGSQANYGYTF. The nucleotides read TGCGCCAGCAGCTTCGGCAGCCAAGCTAACTATGGCTACACCTTC. Supplemented by the reference TRBV5-1 and TRBJ1-2 proteins around the CDR3, the complete variable domain is KAGVTQTPRYLIKTRGQQVTLSCSPISGHRSVSWYQQTPGQGLQFLFEYFSETQRNKGNFPGRFSGRQFSNSRSEMNVSTLELGDSALYLCASSFGSQANYGYTFGSGTRLTVV.